The 3 T cell receptor beta chains below come from one sample, sequenced in a study of blood T cell repertoires in COVID-19. Clones were sequenced by immunoSEQ multiplex PCR, and TCRdb holds only the in-frame ones, with some missing. The repertoire holds about 330,000 clones, about 82% seen once, with around 1.6% in the top ten. The sequencing input was peripheral blood. The receptors were sampled from a woman between 50 and 59 years old with acute or convalescent COVID-19.

The rearrangement joins TRBV7-3 to TRBJ1-1; TRBD1 might be the D (5 bases). The V end lost 4 bases, the J end lost 7 bases, and 13 bases lay between the germline ends. The germline V gene has CDR1 SGHTA and CDR2 FQGTGA. The CDR3 runs to 13 residues. CDR3 in DNA: TGTGCCAGCAGCTCGGGGGGGTCCAGTGAAGCTTTCTTT. Translating gives CASSSGGSSEAFF.

The chain employs TRBV28 and TRBJ2-7, with D perhaps matching TRBD2 (5 bases). Trimming took 0 bases from V and 2 from J, leaving 17 bases between them. Germline loops: CDR1 MDHEN, CDR2 SYDVKM. The CDR3 spans 17 residues. The CDR3 loop reads CASSLWNSDRVTYEQYF. DNA for the CDR3: TGTGCCAGCAGTTTATGGAATAGCGATAGAGTTACCTACGAGCAGTACTTC.

The V call is TRBV30, the J call TRBJ2-1, with 9 bases aligning to TRBD2. The germline V gene has CDR1 GTSNPN and CDR2 SVGIG (reference sequence). This CDR3 contains 17 residues. The V gene end was trimmed by 2 bases and the J gene end by 2 bases; junction bases not matched to a gene: 10. The CDR3 bases are TGTGCCTGGAGTAGAACCTTCGCGGGAGGGACCTACAATGAGCAGTTCTTC. Its protein is CAWSRTFAGGTYNEQFF.